This is a list of T cell receptor beta chains from one sample in a study of T cell repertoires in cytomegalovirus infection. TCRdb analysed the reads with MiXCR anew, one entry per CDR3 protein. The sample consists of hundreds of thousands of distinct CDR3 sequences, 24% of them appearing once. Sample: CD8+ T cells from PBMCs. Every receptor here comes from a human donor in good health (CMV status not recorded). Some clones in this sample may be carry-over from other donors' samples. Each CDR3 is given with its conserved first and last residue. Fields, in order: J gene, V gene, CDR3 protein.

j_call: TRBJ2-3; v_call: TRBV6-5; cdr3_aa: CASSPLVVSTDTQYF
j_call: TRBJ2-1; v_call: TRBV2; cdr3_aa: CASSEVSKKGSYNEQFF
j_call: TRBJ2-2; v_call: TRBV7-8; cdr3_aa: CASSSLGTGEVANTGELFF
j_call: TRBJ2-1; v_call: TRBV6-2/TRBV6-3; cdr3_aa: CASSYSDRAGYNEQFF
j_call: TRBJ2-3; v_call: TRBV11-2; cdr3_aa: CASSPIGPSTDTQYF
j_call: TRBJ1-1; v_call: TRBV20-1; cdr3_aa: CSADGGPEAFF
j_call: TRBJ2-1; v_call: TRBV29-1; cdr3_aa: CSVERRYNEQFF
j_call: TRBJ2-2; v_call: TRBV12-3/TRBV12-4; cdr3_aa: CASSPTLSNTGELFF
j_call: TRBJ2-1; v_call: TRBV9; cdr3_aa: CASSVDGGGRYNEQFF
j_call: TRBJ2-4; v_call: TRBV19; cdr3_aa: CASSMGGANIQYF
j_call: TRBJ2-2; v_call: TRBV20-1; cdr3_aa: CSAPPSGDQPGELFF
j_call: TRBJ2-1; v_call: TRBV11-1; cdr3_aa: CASSLVRRGGTYNEQFF
j_call: TRBJ2-3; v_call: TRBV29-1; cdr3_aa: CSATSGGSDTQYF
j_call: TRBJ1-1; v_call: TRBV5-1; cdr3_aa: CASSPRRQVENTEAFF
j_call: TRBJ2-5; v_call: TRBV6-6; cdr3_aa: CASSPTPGIQETQYF
j_call: TRBJ2-4; v_call: TRBV5-1; cdr3_aa: CASSLSSGGKNIQYF
j_call: TRBJ2-7; v_call: TRBV18; cdr3_aa: CASSPLRGAGSYEQYF
j_call: TRBJ2-1; v_call: TRBV29-1; cdr3_aa: CSVTGLAGARAYNEQFF
j_call: TRBJ2-1; v_call: TRBV2; cdr3_aa: CASSDLTQTGEQFF
j_call: TRBJ2-3; v_call: TRBV28; cdr3_aa: CASSLLAGGAADTQYF
j_call: TRBJ1-6; v_call: TRBV2; cdr3_aa: CVSSEALTGGVSPLHF
j_call: TRBJ2-5; v_call: TRBV10-3; cdr3_aa: CAISESGASAETQYF
j_call: TRBJ1-2; v_call: TRBV7-4; cdr3_aa: CASSLARRESYGYTF
j_call: TRBJ2-7; v_call: TRBV29-1; cdr3_aa: CSVPGTGNSYEQYF
j_call: TRBJ2-2; v_call: TRBV27; cdr3_aa: CASSWGYNTGELFF
j_call: TRBJ2-1; v_call: TRBV7-6; cdr3_aa: CASSFSPSSFNEQFF
j_call: TRBJ2-7; v_call: TRBV20-1; cdr3_aa: CSAWNVAGLNYEQYF
j_call: TRBJ1-3; v_call: TRBV28; cdr3_aa: CASSPRGLSGNTIYF
j_call: TRBJ2-3; v_call: TRBV2; cdr3_aa: CASSEYRNTDTQYF
j_call: TRBJ2-1; v_call: TRBV14; cdr3_aa: CASSQEILGKSSYNEQFF
j_call: TRBJ2-2; v_call: TRBV2; cdr3_aa: CASSVGGRTGELFF
j_call: TRBJ1-2; v_call: TRBV7-8; cdr3_aa: CASSLNTGAQGYTF
j_call: TRBJ2-5; v_call: TRBV5-8; cdr3_aa: CASSFGTSGEGRYF
j_call: TRBJ1-5; v_call: TRBV28; cdr3_aa: CASEGQGWRQPQHF
j_call: TRBJ2-1; v_call: TRBV7-2; cdr3_aa: CASSLAVAEPSEQFF
j_call: TRBJ2-1; v_call: TRBV14; cdr3_aa: CASSQWDSPPNEQFF
j_call: TRBJ1-5; v_call: TRBV7-8; cdr3_aa: CASSPIEEGRYSNQPQHF
j_call: TRBJ1-4; v_call: TRBV3-1; cdr3_aa: CASSQTAIATNEKLFF
j_call: TRBJ1-2; v_call: TRBV2; cdr3_aa: CANSEGWAYRAGYTF
j_call: TRBJ2-1; v_call: TRBV20-1; cdr3_aa: CSASPPERGPYNEQFF
j_call: TRBJ2-2; v_call: TRBV7-8; cdr3_aa: CASSLAPGGELFF
j_call: TRBJ1-1; v_call: TRBV14; cdr3_aa: CASSQVDTYTEAFF
j_call: TRBJ1-1; v_call: TRBV4-1; cdr3_aa: CASSQAGVYSEAFF
j_call: TRBJ2-1; v_call: TRBV28; cdr3_aa: CASSFSDSYNEQFF
j_call: TRBJ2-3; v_call: TRBV7-8; cdr3_aa: CASSLVRRTDTQYF
j_call: TRBJ1-4; v_call: TRBV28; cdr3_aa: CASGAGSTNEKLFF
j_call: TRBJ2-7; v_call: TRBV3-1; cdr3_aa: CASSQDSRGASEQYF
j_call: TRBJ2-3; v_call: TRBV19; cdr3_aa: CASKVTSLGSDTQYF
j_call: TRBJ2-3; v_call: TRBV9; cdr3_aa: CASSPGGPPPTDTQYF
j_call: TRBJ1-2; v_call: TRBV29-1; cdr3_aa: CSVYDFNYGYTF
j_call: TRBJ2-2; v_call: TRBV6-2/TRBV6-3; cdr3_aa: CANSYSVNGPAGELFF